The 21 T cell receptor beta chains given below trace back to one sample, sequenced in a study of Tregs in tolerant kidney transplant recipients. Assay used: immunoSEQ multiplex PCR; TCRdb lists only in-frame clones, some missing. The table includes approximately 66,000 clones, over 75% detected once. Specimen: Tregs from blood, collected before the transplant. The receptors here all came from a human donor who received a combined kidney and bone marrow transplant.

The chain has TRBV9 and TRBJ2-1; the match to TRBD2 covers 9 bases. Germline loops: CDR1 SGDLS, CDR2 YYNGEE. The junction had 7 bases not matched to a gene; V was cut back by 1 base and J by 5 bases. CDR3 length equals 16 residues. The CDR3 DNA reads TGTGCCAGCAGCGTAAGGGATCCTAGCGGGGACAATGAGCAGTTCTTC. Amino acids: CASSVRDPSGDNEQFF.

V is TRBV6-6 and J is TRBJ2-7; possibly TRBD2 for D (6 bases). Trimming removed 7 bases from V and 9 bases from J, with 25 bases in between. Germline values: CDR1 MNHNY, CDR2 SVGAGI (reference sequence). The CDR3 length is 15 residues. CDR3 residues: CASKKGGAAGSGQYF. As DNA, the CDR3 is TGTGCCAGCAAAAAGGGCGGGGCCGCAGGCTCGGGGCAGTACTTC.

V usage is TRBV5-1 and J usage is TRBJ2-3; 9 positions agree with TRBD2. Germline CDR1 and CDR2: SGHRS and YFSETQ. The CDR3 totals 13 residues. With 5 bases clipped from V and 4 bases from J, the junction kept 2 bases outside the gene matches. CDR3 protein: CASRGLAPDTQYF. Written as DNA, the CDR3 is TGCGCCAGCAGGGGACTAGCCCCAGATACGCAGTATTTT.

This clone was found once. This chain connects TRBV7-2 to TRBJ2-5, with TRBD1 matching over 10 bases. The J call could be wrong; TRBJ2-7 is a better fit for the DNA end. Germline V gives CDR1 SGHTA, CDR2 FQGNSA. The CDR3 totals 14 residues. The CDR3 sequence is CASSRQGARDEQYF. CDR3 sequence (DNA): TGTGCCAGCAGCCGACAGGGGGCGCGGGACGAGCAGTACTTC.

This chain joins TRBV10-2 and TRBJ1-3; D is unresolved. V lost 4 bases and J 0 bases, leaving 7 bases between the germline ends. There are 14 residues in the CDR3. Germline assignment: CDR1 WSHSY and CDR2 SAAADI. The CDR3: CASSGAFSGNTIYF. For the CDR3, the DNA is TGCGCCAGCAGTGGTGCGTTCTCTGGAAACACCATATATTTT.

This clone was counted only a few times. The rearrangement uses TRBV28 and TRBJ2-6; no clear D. Germline V gives CDR1 MDHEN, CDR2 SYDVKM. Trimming left V 7 bases short and J 0 bases short, with 10 bases between. The CDR3 contains 15 residues. In DNA form, the CDR3 reads TGTGCCAGCAAGGGCCTTAGCTCTGGGGCCAACGTCCTGACTTTC. Its protein is CASKGLSSGANVLTF.

The chain joins TRBV2 to TRBJ1-3; D not certain. Trimming stripped 5 bases from V and 0 bases from J, with 5 bases between. The CDR3 has 13 amino acids. From germline, CDR1 is SNHLY and CDR2 FYNNEI. CDR3 residues: CASSQSSGNTIYF. The DNA of the CDR3 is TGTGCCAGCAGTCAGAGCTCTGGAAACACCATATATTTT.

The rearrangement links TRBV19 to TRBJ1-1; 7 bases are a match to TRBD1. This CDR3 is 14 amino acids long. The germline CDR1 and CDR2 sequences are LNHDA and SQIVND (reference sequence). J was trimmed by 1 base and V by 5 bases; bases with no gene match: 4. The CDR3 here is CASSARTGNTEAFF. DNA for the CDR3: TGTGCCAGTAGTGCTCGGACAGGGAACACTGAAGCTTTCTTT.

Remarks on this clone: Other DNA sequences of this sample code for an identical CDR3. The chain recombines TRBV5-1 with TRBJ1-1; D remains unclear. The CDR3 contains 15 residues. The V gene lost 6 bases and the J gene lost 0 bases, with 15 bases spanning the gap. Looked up from germline, CDR1 is SGHRS and CDR2 is YFSETQ. DNA of the CDR3: TGCGCCAGCACCACTGCTGGGGTTATGAACACTGAAGCTTTCTTT. Protein product: CASTTAGVMNTEAFF.

This clone was seen once. The chain recombines TRBV11-3 with TRBJ2-1; the match to TRBD2 covers 9 bases. J lost 2 bases, V lost 5 bases, and 7 bases had no gene match. The germline CDR1 and CDR2 sequences are SGHNT and YENEEA. The CDR3 is made up of 16 amino acids. The chain's CDR3 is CASSPRAGGPYNEQFF. CDR3 coding DNA: TGTGCCAGCAGCCCACGTGCGGGAGGGCCCTACAATGAGCAGTTCTTC.

V gene TRBV19 combines with J gene TRBJ1-2; possible D gene TRBD1, 5 bases. Germline V lookup: CDR1 LNHDA, CDR2 SQIVND (reference sequence). This CDR3 is 12 amino acids long. Trimming stripped 10 bases from V and 8 bases from J, with 17 bases between. CDR3 sequence: CATGALGWGYTF. The CDR3 nucleotides read TGTGCCACCGGGGCCCTTGGGTGGGGCTACACCTTC.

J is TRBJ1-2 and V is TRBV5-1; TRBD1 matches 10 bases. CDR1 and CDR2 from the germline V gene are SGHRS and YFSETQ. The CDR3 length is 16 residues. V gave up 4 bases and J gave up 6 bases; unmatched junction bases: 12. CDR3 protein: CASSRTQGQGVDGYTF. The CDR3 DNA reads TGCGCCAGCAGCAGAACCCAAGGACAGGGGGTGGATGGCTACACCTTC.

In this sample, this clone turned up a few times. The genes are TRBV10-2 and TRBJ1-3; D gene unclear. The CDR3 spans 15 residues. Germline V gene data show CDR1 as WSHSY and CDR2 as SAAADI. Trimming removed 5 bases at V and 2 bases at J, with 13 bases between. This chain's CDR3 is CASSLRISPGNTIYF. The DNA for the CDR3 is TGCGCCAGCAGTTTAAGGATTTCCCCTGGAAACACCATATATTTT.

A few counts support this clone. This chain joins TRBV2 and TRBJ2-5; D ambiguous. CDR1 is SNHLY, CDR2 FYNNEI, per germline. V shed 8 bases and J shed 1 base, with 17 bases lying between them. The CDR3 consists of 15 residues. The CDR3 loop reads CASRPRGRIQETQYF. Written as DNA, the CDR3 is TGTGCCAGCCGACCGCGTGGGCGGATCCAAGAGACCCAGTACTTC. The full variable domain, in which reference TRBV2 and TRBJ2-5 provide the parts outside the CDR3, is EPEVTQTPSHQVTQMGQEVILRCVPISNHLYFYWYRQILGQKVEFLVSFYNNEISEKSEIFDDQFSVERPDGSNFTLKIRSTKLEDSAMYFCASRPRGRIQETQYFGPGTRLLVL.

This chain joins TRBV7-9 and TRBJ1-3; D not resolved. Germline values: CDR1 SEHNR, CDR2 FQNEAQ (reference sequence). The CDR3 is 18 residues long. The V and J ends lost 1 base and 0 bases respectively, with 16 bases between them. The CDR3 is CASSLVLWQIDSGNTIYF. The DNA for the CDR3 is TGTGCCAGCAGCTTAGTCCTGTGGCAGATTGACTCTGGAAACACCATATATTTT.

This clone was seen more than once but under ten times. V gene TRBV7-9 combines with J gene TRBJ1-2, with D uncertain. Per germline, CDR1 SEHNR and CDR2 FQNEAQ (reference sequence). The CDR3 runs to 13 residues. V was pared by 6 bases and J by 0 bases, with 8 bases between. The CDR3 sequence is CASRALSNYGYTF. The CDR3 nucleotides read TGTGCCAGCAGGGCTTTATCTAACTATGGCTACACCTTC.

The V gene is TRBV6-5, the J gene TRBJ2-3; D is possibly TRBD1 or TRBD2 (7 bases each). Germline V lookup: CDR1 MNHEY, CDR2 SVGAGI. V was shortened by 11 bases and J by 2 bases, with 14 bases between the two germline ends. CDR3 size: 13 residues. This CDR3 reads CASRGGNTDTQYF. The CDR3 DNA is TGTGCCTCCAGGGGGGGGAACACAGATACGCAGTATTTT.

The rearrangement joins TRBV5-6 to TRBJ2-3; D ambiguous. CDR1 SGHDT and CDR2 YYEEEE come from the germline V gene. The V gene lost 5 bases and the J gene lost 1 base, with 11 bases spanning the gap. The CDR3 consists of 14 residues. CDR3 sequence: CASRLVGGTDTQYF. The DNA for the CDR3 is TGTGCCAGCAGACTGGTAGGAGGCACAGATACGCAGTATTTT.

J is TRBJ2-7 and V is TRBV5-6; D might be TRBD1 (5 bases). CDR1 and CDR2 from the germline V gene are SGHDT and YYEEEE. Trimming shortened V by 4 bases and J by 4 bases, and 18 bases separated the two germline ends. The CDR3 has 15 residues. CDR3 sequence reads: CASSPRASPRYEQYF. The CDR3 DNA sequence: TGTGCCAGCAGCCCCAGGGCGTCCCCGCGGTACGAGCAGTACTTC.

This clone was picked up one time. The chain recombines TRBV7-6 with TRBJ2-5, with 14 bases aligning to TRBD2. Germline V gene lookup returns CDR1 SGHVS and CDR2 FNYEAQ. The J segment lost 5 bases and the V segment lost 1 base, leaving 6 bases of the junction unmatched. The CDR3 contains 17 residues. This CDR3 is CASSLVRTSGGLETQYF. CDR3 in DNA: TGTGCCAGCAGCTTAGTGAGGACTAGCGGGGGGTTGGAGACCCAGTACTTC.

V usage is TRBV5-6 and J usage is TRBJ2-7; 7 bases are shared with TRBD1. This CDR3 has 15 residues. Germline V gene lookup returns CDR1 SGHDT and CDR2 YYEEEE. J gave up 3 bases and V 2 bases, and 8 bases lay outside the gene matches. The DNA for the CDR3 is TGTGCCAGCAGCTTATCATTAGGGACAGACTACGAGCAGTACTTC. It yields the protein CASSLSLGTDYEQYF. Together with reference TRBV5-6 and TRBJ2-7, the CDR3 gives the full variable domain: DAGVTQSPTHLIKTRGQQVTLRCSPKSGHDTVSWYQQALGQGPQFIFQYYEEEERQRGNFPDRFSGHQFPNYSSELNVNALLLGDSALYLCASSLSLGTDYEQYFGPGTRLTVT.